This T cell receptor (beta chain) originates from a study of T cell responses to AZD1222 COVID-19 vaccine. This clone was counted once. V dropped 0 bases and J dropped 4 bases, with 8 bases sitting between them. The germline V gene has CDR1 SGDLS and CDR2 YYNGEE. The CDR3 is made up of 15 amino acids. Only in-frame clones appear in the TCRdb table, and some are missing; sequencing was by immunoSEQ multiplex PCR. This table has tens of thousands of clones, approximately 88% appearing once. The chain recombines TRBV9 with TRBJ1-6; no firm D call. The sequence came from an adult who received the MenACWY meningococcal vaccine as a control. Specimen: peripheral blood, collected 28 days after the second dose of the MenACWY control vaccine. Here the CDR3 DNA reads TGTGCCAGCAGCGTAGGAAACACGTATAATTCACCCCTCCACTTT. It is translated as CASSVGNTYNSPLHF.